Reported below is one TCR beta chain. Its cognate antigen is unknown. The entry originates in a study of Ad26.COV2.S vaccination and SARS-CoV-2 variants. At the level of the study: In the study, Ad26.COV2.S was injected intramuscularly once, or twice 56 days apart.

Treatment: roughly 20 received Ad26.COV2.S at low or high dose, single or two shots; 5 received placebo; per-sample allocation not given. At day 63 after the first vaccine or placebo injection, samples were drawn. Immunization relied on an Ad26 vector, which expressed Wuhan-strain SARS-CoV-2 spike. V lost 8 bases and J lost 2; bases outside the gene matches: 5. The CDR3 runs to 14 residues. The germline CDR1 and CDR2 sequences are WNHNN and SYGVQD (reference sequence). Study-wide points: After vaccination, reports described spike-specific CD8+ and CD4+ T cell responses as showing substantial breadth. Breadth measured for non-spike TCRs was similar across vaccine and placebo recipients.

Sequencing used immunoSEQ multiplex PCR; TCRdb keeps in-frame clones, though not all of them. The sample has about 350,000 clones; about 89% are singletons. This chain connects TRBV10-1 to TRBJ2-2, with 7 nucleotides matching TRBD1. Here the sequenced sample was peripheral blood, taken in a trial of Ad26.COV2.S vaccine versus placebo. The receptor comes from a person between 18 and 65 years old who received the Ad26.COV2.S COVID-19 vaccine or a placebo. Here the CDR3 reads CASRDRPNTGELFF. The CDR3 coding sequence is TGCGCCAGCCGGGACAGACCTAACACCGGGGAGCTGTTTTTT.